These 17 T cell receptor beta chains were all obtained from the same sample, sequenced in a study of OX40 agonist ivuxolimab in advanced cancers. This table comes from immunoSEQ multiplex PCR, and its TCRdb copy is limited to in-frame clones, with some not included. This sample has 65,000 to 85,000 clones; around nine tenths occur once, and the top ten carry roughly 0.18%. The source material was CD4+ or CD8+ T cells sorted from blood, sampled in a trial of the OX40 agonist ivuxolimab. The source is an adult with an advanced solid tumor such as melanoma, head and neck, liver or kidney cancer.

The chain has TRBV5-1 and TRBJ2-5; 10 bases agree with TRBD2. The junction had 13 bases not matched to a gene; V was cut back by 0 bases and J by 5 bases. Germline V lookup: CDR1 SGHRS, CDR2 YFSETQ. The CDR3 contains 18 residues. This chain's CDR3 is CASSLVLAGVVLLETQYF. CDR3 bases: TGCGCCAGCAGCTTGGTTCTAGCGGGGGTTGTTCTCTTGGAGACCCAGTACTTC.

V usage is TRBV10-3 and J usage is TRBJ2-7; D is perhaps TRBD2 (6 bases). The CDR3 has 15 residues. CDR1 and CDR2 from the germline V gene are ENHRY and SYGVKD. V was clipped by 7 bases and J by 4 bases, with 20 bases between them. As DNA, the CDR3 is TGTGCCATCACAAAAGGAATCTCCGGGGGTTACGAGCAGTACTTC. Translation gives CAITKGISGGYEQYF.

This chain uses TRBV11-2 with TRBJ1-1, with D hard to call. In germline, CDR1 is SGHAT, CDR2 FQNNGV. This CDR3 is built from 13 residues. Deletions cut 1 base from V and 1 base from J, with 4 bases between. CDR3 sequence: CASSLAGNTEAFF. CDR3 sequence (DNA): TGTGCCAGCAGCTTAGCTGGGAACACTGAAGCTTTCTTT.

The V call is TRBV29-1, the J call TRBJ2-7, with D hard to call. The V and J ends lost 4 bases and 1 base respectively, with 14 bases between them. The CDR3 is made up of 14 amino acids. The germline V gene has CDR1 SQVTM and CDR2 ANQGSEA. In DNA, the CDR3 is TGCAGCGTTGTTGTCCCGGCCAGTTCCTACGAGCAGTACTTC. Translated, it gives CSVVVPASSYEQYF.

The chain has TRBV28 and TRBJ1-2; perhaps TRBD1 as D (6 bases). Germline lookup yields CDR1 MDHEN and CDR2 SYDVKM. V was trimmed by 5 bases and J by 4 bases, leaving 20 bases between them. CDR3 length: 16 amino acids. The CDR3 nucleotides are TGTGCCAGCAGTACTTCCGGGGGGCTGGTAACCTATGGCTACACCTTC. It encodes CASSTSGGLVTYGYTF.

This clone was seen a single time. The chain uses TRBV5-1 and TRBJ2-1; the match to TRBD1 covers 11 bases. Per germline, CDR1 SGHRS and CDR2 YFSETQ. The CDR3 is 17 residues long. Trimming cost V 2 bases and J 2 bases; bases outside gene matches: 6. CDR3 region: CASSLSPGQGAYNEQFF. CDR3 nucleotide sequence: TGCGCCAGCAGCTTATCTCCGGGACAGGGGGCCTACAATGAGCAGTTCTTC.

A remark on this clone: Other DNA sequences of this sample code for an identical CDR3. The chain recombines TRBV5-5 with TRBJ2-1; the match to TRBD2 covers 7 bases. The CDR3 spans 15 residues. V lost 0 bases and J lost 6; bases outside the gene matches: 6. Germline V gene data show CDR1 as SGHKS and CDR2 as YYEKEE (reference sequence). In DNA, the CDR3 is TGTGCCAGCAGCTTGGCGGGGGGTCTGGGCAATGAGCAGTTCTTC. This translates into CASSLAGGLGNEQFF.

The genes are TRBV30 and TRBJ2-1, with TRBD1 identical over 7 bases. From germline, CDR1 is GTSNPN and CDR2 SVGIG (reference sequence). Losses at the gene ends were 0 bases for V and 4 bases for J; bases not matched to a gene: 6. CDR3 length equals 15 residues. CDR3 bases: TGTGCCTGGAGTGTGAACTTCAGGGGGTACAATGAGCAGTTCTTC. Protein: CAWSVNFRGYNEQFF.

The CDR3 sequence is CASSDSLWETQYF. The CDR3, as DNA: TGTGCCAGCAGTGACTCCCTTTGGGAGACCCAGTACTTC. This chain uses TRBV6-4 with TRBJ2-5; D call uncertain. Germline V gene data show CDR1 as MRHNA and CDR2 as SNTAGT. The CDR3 runs 13 residues. Between the trimmed V and J ends, which lost 0 bases and 5 bases, there was a span of 7 bases.

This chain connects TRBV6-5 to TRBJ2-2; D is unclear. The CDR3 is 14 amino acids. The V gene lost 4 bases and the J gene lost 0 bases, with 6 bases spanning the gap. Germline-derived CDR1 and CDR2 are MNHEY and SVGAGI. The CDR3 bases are TGTGCCAGCAGTTGGGCCGCGAACACCGGGGAGCTGTTTTTT. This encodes CASSWAANTGELFF.

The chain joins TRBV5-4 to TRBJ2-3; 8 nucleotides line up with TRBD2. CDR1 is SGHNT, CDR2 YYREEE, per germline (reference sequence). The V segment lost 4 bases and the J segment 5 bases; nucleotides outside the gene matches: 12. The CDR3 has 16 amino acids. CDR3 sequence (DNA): TGTGCCAGCAGCGAGGACCCCGGGACTAGGTTAGATACGCAGTATTTT. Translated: CASSEDPGTRLDTQYF. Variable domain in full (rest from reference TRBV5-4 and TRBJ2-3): ETGVTQSPTHLIKTRGQQVTLRCSSQSGHNTVSWYQQALGQGPQFIFQYYREEENGRGNFPPRFSGLQFPNYSSELNVNALELDDSALYLCASSEDPGTRLDTQYFGPGTRLTVL.

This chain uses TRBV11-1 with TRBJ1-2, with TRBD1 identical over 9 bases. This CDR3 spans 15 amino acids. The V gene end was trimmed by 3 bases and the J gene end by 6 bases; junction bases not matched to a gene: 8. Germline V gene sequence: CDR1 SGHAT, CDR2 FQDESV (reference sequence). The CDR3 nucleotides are TGTGCCAGCAGCTTGGGACAGGGAAGAGAGAATGGCTACACCTTC. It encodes CASSLGQGRENGYTF.

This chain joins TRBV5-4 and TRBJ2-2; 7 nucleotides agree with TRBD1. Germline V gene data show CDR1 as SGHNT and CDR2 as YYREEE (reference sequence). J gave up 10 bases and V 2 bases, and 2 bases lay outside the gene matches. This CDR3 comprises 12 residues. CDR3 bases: TGTGCCAGCAGCTTACAGGGGCTGGAGCTGTTTTTT. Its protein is CASSLQGLELFF.

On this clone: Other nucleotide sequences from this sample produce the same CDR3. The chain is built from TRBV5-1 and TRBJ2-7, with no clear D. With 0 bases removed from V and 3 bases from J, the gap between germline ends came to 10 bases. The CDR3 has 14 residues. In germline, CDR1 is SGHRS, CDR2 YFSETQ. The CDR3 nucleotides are TGCGCCAGCAGCTTGGCCGGGCAGAACTACGAGCAGTACTTC. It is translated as CASSLAGQNYEQYF. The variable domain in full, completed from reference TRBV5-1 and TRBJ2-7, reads KAGVTQTPRYLIKTRGQQVTLSCSPISGHRSVSWYQQTPGQGLQFLFEYFSETQRNKGNFPGRFSGRQFSNSRSEMNVSTLELGDSALYLCASSLAGQNYEQYFGPGTRLTVT.

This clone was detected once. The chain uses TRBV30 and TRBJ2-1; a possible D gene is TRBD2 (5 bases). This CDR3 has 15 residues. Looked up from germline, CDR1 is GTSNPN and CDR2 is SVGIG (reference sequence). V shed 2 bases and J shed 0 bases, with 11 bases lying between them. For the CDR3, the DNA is TGTGCCTGGAGTCCTACTAGGAGCTCCTACAATGAGCAGTTCTTC. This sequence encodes CAWSPTRSSYNEQFF.

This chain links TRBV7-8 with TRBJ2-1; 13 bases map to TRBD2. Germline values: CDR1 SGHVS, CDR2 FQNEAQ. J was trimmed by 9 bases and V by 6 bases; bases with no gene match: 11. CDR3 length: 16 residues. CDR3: CASRSHTSGRAGEQFF. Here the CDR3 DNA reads TGTGCCAGCAGGTCACATACTAGCGGGAGGGCCGGTGAGCAGTTCTTC.

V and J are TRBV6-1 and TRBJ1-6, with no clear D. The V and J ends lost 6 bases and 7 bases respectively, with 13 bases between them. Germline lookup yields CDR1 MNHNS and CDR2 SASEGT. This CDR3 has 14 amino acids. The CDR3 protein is CASSRADGNSPLHF. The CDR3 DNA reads TGTGCCAGCAGCAGAGCGGACGGCAATTCACCCCTCCACTTT.